Listed here are 23 T cell receptor beta chains from one sample, sequenced in a study of T cell responses to AZD1222 COVID-19 vaccine. Here immunoSEQ multiplex PCR was the method, and the copy in TCRdb shows in-frame clones only, minus some. This table has some 150,000 clones, 80% to 95% appearing once. The source material was peripheral blood, sampled on day 0 of AZD1222 vaccination. The receptors stem from an adult in good health.

The chain carries TRBV12-3 or TRBV12-4 and TRBJ1-1, with unresolved D. Deletions cut 3 bases from V and 2 bases from J, with 7 bases between. This CDR3 region has 13 residues. CDR3 bases: TGTGCCAGCAGTTTTGAGTTAAACACTGAAGCTTTCTTT. Protein: CASSFELNTEAFF.

The chain recombines TRBV5-1 with TRBJ2-1; TRBD1 might be the D (6 bases). V was cut by 4 bases and J by 3 bases, with 20 bases left in between. Germline V gives CDR1 SGHRS, CDR2 YFSETQ. The CDR3 totals 17 residues. CDR3 sequence (DNA): TGCGCCAGCAGCCACCGTTCTAACAGGGACCTCTACAATGAGCAGTTCTTC. Protein sequence: CASSHRSNRDLYNEQFF. The full variable domain, with the rest looked up from reference TRBV5-1 and TRBJ2-1, is KAGVTQTPRYLIKTRGQQVTLSCSPISGHRSVSWYQQTPGQGLQFLFEYFSETQRNKGNFPGRFSGRQFSNSRSEMNVSTLELGDSALYLCASSHRSNRDLYNEQFFGPGTRLTVL.

The V call is TRBV11-2, the J call TRBJ1-2; D is ambiguous. V was cut by 3 bases and J by 4 bases, with 12 bases left in between. Germline CDR1 SGHAT, CDR2 FQNNGV. The CDR3 loop spans 14 amino acids. CDR3 amino acids: CASSLGFEGYGYTF. CDR3 DNA sequence: TGTGCCAGCAGCTTGGGTTTTGAGGGCTATGGCTACACCTTC.

This chain links TRBV5-1 with TRBJ2-5; the match to TRBD2 covers 10 bases. CDR3 size: 16 residues. After removal of 4 bases from V and 4 bases from J, the junction contained 10 bases not matched to a gene. Germline V gene lookup returns CDR1 SGHRS and CDR2 YFSETQ. The DNA of the CDR3 is TGCGCCAGCAGCCCCCAGCGGGGGGGGATGCGAGAGACCCAGTACTTC. Protein sequence: CASSPQRGGMRETQYF.

The rearrangement links TRBV7-9 to TRBJ2-2, with D possibly TRBD2 on 6 matching bases. Trimming took 1 base from V and 1 from J, leaving 10 bases between them. Germline values: CDR1 SEHNR, CDR2 FQNEAQ (reference sequence). This CDR3 is built from 16 residues. CDR3 nucleotide sequence: TGTGCCAGCAGCTTAGTCGGCGGGGAGAACACCGGGGAGCTGTTTTTT. Its protein product is CASSLVGGENTGELFF.

As DNA, the CDR3 is TGTGCCAGTAGTATAAGTCAGGCACACACAGATACGCAGTATTTT. Its translation is CASSISQAHTDTQYF. The V gene is TRBV19, the J gene TRBJ2-3; D not resolved. Trimming removed 2 bases at V and 2 bases at J, with 11 bases between. This CDR3 is 15 amino acids long. CDR1 and CDR2 (germline): LNHDA, SQIVND (reference sequence). The full variable domain, its missing parts supplied by reference TRBV19 and TRBJ2-3, is DGGITQSPKYLFRKEGQNVTLSCEQNLNHDAMYWYRQDPGQGLRLIYYSQIVNDFQKGDIAEGYSVSREKKESFPLTVTSAQKNPTAFYLCASSISQAHTDTQYFGPGTRLTVL.

This clone was seen a single time. V and J are TRBV19 and TRBJ1-6; 7 positions match TRBD1. The CDR3 length is 12 residues. The J segment lost 8 bases and the V segment lost 5 bases, leaving 0 bases of the junction unmatched. Germline V gives CDR1 LNHDA, CDR2 SQIVND (reference sequence). As DNA, the CDR3 is TGTGCCAGTAGTGACAGGGATTCACCCCTCCACTTT. Protein product: CASSDRDSPLHF. The variable domain in full, with the rest retrieved from reference TRBV19 and TRBJ1-6, is DGGITQSPKYLFRKEGQNVTLSCEQNLNHDAMYWYRQDPGQGLRLIYYSQIVNDFQKGDIAEGYSVSREKKESFPLTVTSAQKNPTAFYLCASSDRDSPLHFGNGTRLTVT.

J is TRBJ2-1 and V is TRBV19; tentatively, D is TRBD2 (5 bases). V was trimmed by 8 bases and J by 0 bases, leaving 14 bases between them. Germline V gene data show CDR1 as LNHDA and CDR2 as SQIVND (reference sequence). The length of the CDR3 is 15 residues. The CDR3 sequence: CASSAVPSSYNEQFF. The DNA for the CDR3 is TGTGCCAGTTCAGCGGTACCGAGCTCCTACAATGAGCAGTTCTTC. Complete variable domain (other parts from reference TRBV19 and TRBJ2-1): DGGITQSPKYLFRKEGQNVTLSCEQNLNHDAMYWYRQDPGQGLRLIYYSQIVNDFQKGDIAEGYSVSREKKESFPLTVTSAQKNPTAFYLCASSAVPSSYNEQFFGPGTRLTVL.

This chain uses TRBV6-5 with TRBJ2-2, with a possible D match to TRBD2 (5 bases). CDR3 length: 15 amino acids. Germline V lookup: CDR1 MNHEY, CDR2 SVGAGI. V lost 5 bases, J lost 3 bases, and 13 bases lay in between. The CDR3, as DNA: TGTGCCAGCAGTCGCACCGGGGTGGACACCGGGGAGCTGTTTTTT. This encodes CASSRTGVDTGELFF.

This clone was picked up one time. V usage is TRBV14 and J usage is TRBJ2-7, with D unclear. Germline loops: CDR1 SGHDN, CDR2 FVKESK. Trimming cost V 6 bases and J 4 bases, with 13 bases left between them. This CDR3 has 13 amino acids. As DNA, the CDR3 is TGTGCCAGCAGGCCTACACCAGGATACGAGCAGTACTTC. Translation: CASRPTPGYEQYF.

The chain carries TRBV27 and TRBJ2-1; D is perhaps TRBD1 (8 bases). Germline-derived CDR1 and CDR2 are MNHEY and SMNVEV (reference sequence). This CDR3 region has 14 residues. The V and J ends lost 7 bases and 2 bases respectively, with 12 bases between them. The CDR3 is CASNTGGAYNEQFF. CDR3 nucleotides: TGTGCCAGCAATACAGGGGGGGCCTACAATGAGCAGTTCTTC.

The rearrangement links TRBV3-1 (or the pseudogene TRBV3-2) to TRBJ1-1; no clear D gene. Between the trimmed V and J ends, which lost 4 bases and 2 bases, there was a span of 5 bases. This CDR3 region has 12 residues. Germline-derived CDR1 and CDR2 are LGHDT and YNNKEL (reference sequence). The CDR3 is CASSRGNTEAFF. CDR3 DNA: TGTGCCAGCAGCCGCGGAAACACTGAAGCTTTCTTT.

Notes on this clone: The same CDR3 arises from other DNA sequences in this sample as well. The chain is built from TRBV7-9 and TRBJ1-5; D not resolved. The germline gives CDR1 SEHNR, CDR2 FQNEAQ (reference sequence). The CDR3 sequence is 14 residues long. The V end lost 2 bases, the J end lost 1 base, and 6 bases lay between the germline ends. CDR3 sequence (DNA): TGTGCCAGCAGCTTATTAGGGAGCAATCAGCCCCAGCATTTT. This gives the protein CASSLLGSNQPQHF.

This clone was seen a single time. CDR3 protein: CASSFKLSGTGMVKNIQYF. The CDR3 region has the DNA TGTGCCAGCAGCTTCAAGTTATCCGGGACAGGGATGGTCAAAAACATTCAGTACTTC. The chain recombines TRBV6-6 with TRBJ2-4; TRBD1 aligns across 9 bases. J gave up 3 bases and V 6 bases, and 18 bases lay outside the gene matches. There are 19 residues in the CDR3. Germline loops: CDR1 MNHNY, CDR2 SVGAGI (reference sequence).

V gene TRBV21-1 combines with J gene TRBJ1-1. TRBV21-1 is noted as a pseudogene. CDR3 length equals 11 residues. CDR3 sequence reads: CASRVNTEAFF. Here the CDR3 DNA reads TGTGCCAGCAGGGTCAACACTGAAGCTTTCTTT.

J is TRBJ1-6 and V is TRBV5-1; a weak D match, TRBD1 (6 bases). The CDR3 sequence is 13 residues long. Between the trimmed V and J ends, which lost 0 bases and 8 bases, there was a span of 6 bases. Per the germline V gene, CDR1 is SGHRS and CDR2 is YFSETQ. CDR3: CASSLDRDSPLHF. The CDR3 region has the DNA TGCGCCAGCAGCTTGGACAGGGATTCACCCCTCCACTTT.

This clone was seen once. The CDR3 DNA follows: TGTGCCAGCAGCGTGGACGGTATCACAGATACGCAGTATTTT. It translates to CASSVDGITDTQYF. This sequence joins TRBV9 and TRBJ2-3; no reliable D call. This CDR3 is built from 14 residues. V lost 2 bases to trimming and J lost 2 bases, with 9 bases between them. The germline gives CDR1 SGDLS, CDR2 YYNGEE.

The chain couples TRBV10-2 to TRBJ2-1, with D hard to call. V was shortened by 6 bases and J by 6 bases, with 21 bases between the two germline ends. Germline CDR1 reads WSHSY; CDR2 reads SAAADI. The CDR3 totals 16 residues. CDR3 in amino acids: CASSAGRQGPGNEQFF. CDR3 nucleotides: TGCGCCAGCAGCGCCGGGCGCCAAGGTCCGGGCAATGAGCAGTTCTTC.

This chain links TRBV4-1 with TRBJ2-3, with D perhaps TRBD2 (6 bases). The V gene lost 5 bases and the J gene lost 2 bases, with 11 bases spanning the gap. The CDR3 runs to 14 residues. Germline CDR1 is MGHRA and CDR2 is YSYEKL. This CDR3 is CASSLIAVTDTQYF. The CDR3 DNA sequence: TGCGCCAGCAGCTTAATAGCGGTCACAGATACGCAGTATTTT.

V gene TRBV5-1 combines with J gene TRBJ2-1, with TRBD2 identical over 10 bases. The germline V gene encodes CDR1 SGHRS and CDR2 YFSETQ. The CDR3 contains 15 residues. V was pared by 4 bases and J by 5 bases, with 6 bases of the junction left unmatched. The CDR3: CASSPTSGVNNEQFF. The CDR3 bases are TGCGCCAGCAGCCCAACTAGCGGGGTTAACAATGAGCAGTTCTTC.

V is TRBV19 and J is TRBJ1-6; D is perhaps TRBD1 (6 bases). The length of the CDR3 is 14 residues. V shed 1 base and J shed 9 bases, with 10 bases lying between them. Germline CDR1 and CDR2: LNHDA and SQIVND (reference sequence). CDR3: CASSIAGARSPLHF. The CDR3 DNA reads as TGTGCCAGTAGTATAGCAGGGGCTCGTTCACCCCTCCACTTT. The full variable domain, with the rest looked up from reference TRBV19 and TRBJ1-6, is DGGITQSPKYLFRKEGQNVTLSCEQNLNHDAMYWYRQDPGQGLRLIYYSQIVNDFQKGDIAEGYSVSREKKESFPLTVTSAQKNPTAFYLCASSIAGARSPLHFGNGTRLTVT.

In the case of this clone: The sample contains more than one DNA sequence encoding this CDR3. The chain links TRBV5-6 to TRBJ1-1; no clear D. Germline V gene lookup returns CDR1 SGHDT and CDR2 YYEEEE. This CDR3 comprises 11 residues. V lost 1 base and J lost 4, with 2 bases in between. CDR3 region: CASSLSTEAFF. The CDR3 DNA reads as TGTGCCAGCAGCTTGAGCACTGAAGCTTTCTTT.

CDR3 in amino acids: CASSVSGDAIGYTF. CDR3 DNA: TGTGCCAGCAGTGTATCAGGGGATGCGATTGGCTACACCTTC. V is TRBV6-4 and J is TRBJ1-2, with D maybe TRBD1 (6 bases). Germline CDR1 MRHNA, CDR2 SNTAGT. The ends were cut back, 4 bases at V and 7 bases at J, with 16 bases in the middle. The length of the CDR3 is 14 residues.